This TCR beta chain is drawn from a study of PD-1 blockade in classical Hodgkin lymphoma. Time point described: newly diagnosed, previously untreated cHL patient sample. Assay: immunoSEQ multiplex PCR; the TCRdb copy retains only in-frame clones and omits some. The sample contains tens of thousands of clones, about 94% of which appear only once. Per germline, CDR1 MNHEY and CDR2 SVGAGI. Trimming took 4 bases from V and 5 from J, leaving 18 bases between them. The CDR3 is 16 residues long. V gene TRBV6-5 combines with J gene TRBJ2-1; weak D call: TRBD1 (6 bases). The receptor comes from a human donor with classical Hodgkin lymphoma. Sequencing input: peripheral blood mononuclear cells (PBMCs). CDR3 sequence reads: CASSSTGRVSDNEQFF. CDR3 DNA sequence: TGTGCCAGCAGTTCCACAGGGCGGGTATCCGACAATGAGCAGTTCTTC.